The next 28 T cell receptor beta chains were all read from a single sample in a study of T cell repertoires in cytomegalovirus infection. TCRdb independently ran MiXCR on the reads; one entry per CDR3 protein. This sample has a few hundred thousand distinct CDR3 sequences, with almost 40% found just once. No antigen has been identified for these receptors. This sample comprised cultured PBMCs, obtained from culture after CMV antigen stimulation. The receptors derive from a human donor in good health (CMV status not recorded). Some clones in this sample may be carry-over from other donors' samples.

This clonotype was seen a few times. One junction end does not reproduce the germline sequence, and a read error may be involved. This chain connects TRBV6-1 to TRBJ1-2; D is ambiguous. The CDR3 runs 11 residues. Germline lookup yields CDR1 MNHNS and CDR2 SASEGT. The CDR3 DNA reads as TGTGCCAGCAGTGAAAAACAGCTACCCATCTTC. This sequence encodes CASSEKQLPIF.

This clonotype showed up just a few times. This chain uses TRBV7-2 with TRBJ2-1; D uncertain. CDR3 size: 11 residues. Germline V gives CDR1 SGHTA, CDR2 FQGNSA. V was shortened by 5 bases and J by 13 bases, with 12 bases between the two germline ends. CDR3 protein: CASSQTLRQFF. Here the CDR3 DNA reads TGTGCCAGCAGCCAGACCCTCAGACAGTTCTTC.

This clonotype has only a few counts. The gene calls are TRBV7-6 and TRBJ2-2; 9 nucleotides align to TRBD2. V trimming: 5 bases; J trimming: 1 base; junction bases outside the gene matches: 11. The CDR3 consists of 18 residues. Germline assignment: CDR1 SGHVS and CDR2 FNYEAQ. For the CDR3, the DNA is TGTGCCAGCAGCCGGGCATTAGCGGGAGTCATGAACACCGGGGAGCTGTTTTTT. This encodes CASSRALAGVMNTGELFF.

This clonotype was found a few times. The junction departs from germline at one end; a sequencing error may be responsible. The chain recombines TRBV7-9 with TRBJ1-4; D uncertain. The CDR3 consists of 15 residues. CDR1 and CDR2 (germline): SEHNR, FQNEAQ (reference sequence). Written as DNA, the CDR3 is TGTGCCAGCAGTTACGTGCCCGGGGTGAATGGAAAACTGTTTTTT. Translated, it gives CASSYVPGVNGKLFF.

The V gene is TRBV19, the J gene TRBJ1-5, with D unresolved. Germline V gene sequence: CDR1 LNHDA, CDR2 SQIVND (reference sequence). V lost 3 bases and J 1 base, leaving 7 bases between the germline ends. This CDR3 comprises 14 residues. CDR3 region: CASSISQSNQPQHF. DNA for the CDR3: TGTGCCAGTAGTATCTCACAGAGCAATCAGCCCCAGCATTTT.

This clonotype was counted only a few times. This sequence joins TRBV28 and TRBJ1-6; perhaps TRBD1 as D (6 bases). This CDR3 has 16 amino acids. CDR1 is MDHEN and CDR2 is SYDVKM in the germline V gene. V was trimmed by 6 bases and J by 0 bases, leaving 12 bases between them. CDR3 DNA: TGTGCCAGCAGGCCTAGGGGGAGCTCCTATAATTCACCCCTCCACTTT. As protein: CASRPRGSSYNSPLHF.

The V gene is TRBV2, the J gene TRBJ2-3, with a tentative D call TRBD1 (5 bases). V was shortened by 5 bases and J by 2 bases, with 8 bases between the two germline ends. The CDR3 is 13 amino acids. Germline assignment: CDR1 SNHLY and CDR2 FYNNEI. DNA for the CDR3: TGTGCCAGCAGTCGACAGTTCACAGATACGCAGTATTTT. It translates to CASSRQFTDTQYF. The full variable domain, its missing parts supplied by reference TRBV2 and TRBJ2-3, is EPEVTQTPSHQVTQMGQEVILRCVPISNHLYFYWYRQILGQKVEFLVSFYNNEISEKSEIFDDQFSVERPDGSNFTLKIRSTKLEDSAMYFCASSRQFTDTQYFGPGTRLTVL.

The table lists this clonotype with a few counts. The V gene is TRBV10-3, the J gene TRBJ1-3; D is undetermined. The CDR3 is made up of 13 amino acids. Trimming cost V 0 bases and J 3 bases, with 3 bases left between them. Germline lookup yields CDR1 ENHRY and CDR2 SYGVKD. In nucleotides, the CDR3 is TGTGCCATCAGTGAGTCGAATGGAAACACCATATATTTT. This codes for CAISESNGNTIYF.

This clonotype was recorded a few times. The rearrangement links TRBV7-8 to TRBJ1-5, with D perhaps TRBD1 (5 bases). CDR1 is SGHVS and CDR2 is FQNEAQ in the germline V gene. Trimming removed 5 bases from V and 9 bases from J, with 14 bases in between. This CDR3 is 13 amino acids long. The CDR3 sequence: CASSPDSLMPQHF. The CDR3 DNA is TGTGCCAGCAGCCCCGACAGTCTCATGCCCCAGCATTTT.

This clonotype was counted between two and nine times. The rearrangement uses TRBV11-2 and TRBJ1-2, with D possibly TRBD1 on 5 matching bases. The V and J ends lost 0 bases and 7 bases respectively, with 9 bases between them. The CDR3 has 13 amino acids. Germline V gives CDR1 SGHAT, CDR2 FQNNGV. The DNA for the CDR3 is TGTGCCAGCAGCTTAGACAGGGATGGTGGCTACACCTTC. This codes for CASSLDRDGGYTF. Variable domain in full (rest from reference TRBV11-2 and TRBJ1-2): EAGVAQSPRYKIIEKRQSVAFWCNPISGHATLYWYQQILGQGPKLLIQFQNNGVVDDSQLPKDRFSAERLKGVDSTLKIQPAKLEDSAVYLCASSLDRDGGYTFGSGTRLTVV.

The chain has TRBV27 and TRBJ1-3; possible D gene TRBD1, 5 bases. V lost 1 base and J 4 bases, leaving 14 bases between the germline ends. CDR3 length: 16 amino acids. CDR1 and CDR2 from the germline V gene are MNHEY and SMNVEV (reference sequence). In DNA, the CDR3 is TGTGCCAGCAGTTTATTCCCGGGGGTGGCAGGAAACACCATATATTTT. Residues: CASSLFPGVAGNTIYF.

The V gene is TRBV4-1, the J gene TRBJ1-5; D possibly corresponds to TRBD1 (5 bases). The V gene lost 4 bases and the J gene lost 3 bases, with 19 bases spanning the gap. The germline V gene encodes CDR1 MGHRA and CDR2 YSYEKL. The CDR3 consists of 17 residues. The DNA for the CDR3 is TGCGCCAGCAGCCCCGGGGCCAGAGGCCCCTCCAATCAGCCCCAGCATTTT. This gives the protein CASSPGARGPSNQPQHF.

This chain connects TRBV7-2 to TRBJ2-5; TRBD2 aligns across 9 bases. Germline trimming cut 5 bases from V and 7 bases from J; bases unmatched to any gene: 20. CDR3 size: 18 residues. Per germline, CDR1 SGHTA and CDR2 FQGNSA. CDR3 sequence (DNA): TGTGCCAGCAGCCGCCAAACCCGAGCGGGAGGCTCCCCGGGGACCCAGTACTTC. Residues: CASSRQTRAGGSPGTQYF.

This clonotype was counted only a few times. This chain's CDR3 is CASTGGVSGSSGTDTQYF. The CDR3 region has the DNA TGCGCCAGCACCGGGGGGGTTAGCGGGAGTAGTGGCACAGATACGCAGTATTTT. J is TRBJ2-3 and V is TRBV4-1, with 9 bases lining up with TRBD2. The CDR3 length is 18 residues. Germline CDR1 and CDR2: MGHRA and YSYEKL. V lost 7 bases and J lost 1; bases outside the gene matches: 15.

The chain is built from TRBV20-1 and TRBJ1-5; D remains unclear. Trimming removed 0 bases at V and 0 bases at J, with 6 bases between. Germline V CDR1 and CDR2: DFQATT, SNEGSKA (reference sequence). CDR3 size: 14 residues. The CDR3 is CSARDKYSNQPQHF. CDR3 sequence (DNA): TGCAGTGCTAGAGATAAATATAGCAATCAGCCCCAGCATTTT.

This clonotype turned up a few times. The chain is built from TRBV20-1 and TRBJ1-5, with D unclear. CDR3 length equals 13 residues. Looked up from germline, CDR1 is DFQATT and CDR2 is SNEGSKA (reference sequence). V was pared by 4 bases and J by 0 bases, with 7 bases between. The CDR3 coding sequence is TGCAGTGCTACCGAGACTAGCAATCAGCCCCAGCATTTT. Protein sequence: CSATETSNQPQHF.

The chain carries TRBV19 and TRBJ1-5; no firm D call. V gave up 7 bases and J gave up 2 bases, with 15 bases separating them. The germline V gene encodes CDR1 LNHDA and CDR2 SQIVND (reference sequence). The CDR3 sequence is 15 residues long. The CDR3, as DNA: TGTGCCAGTACCCGATCGGGGAAGGGCAATCAGCCCCAGCATTTT. Translated, it gives CASTRSGKGNQPQHF. The whole variable domain, remainder taken from reference TRBV19 and TRBJ1-5, is DGGITQSPKYLFRKEGQNVTLSCEQNLNHDAMYWYRQDPGQGLRLIYYSQIVNDFQKGDIAEGYSVSREKKESFPLTVTSAQKNPTAFYLCASTRSGKGNQPQHFGDGTRLSIL.

A few counts support this clonotype. The chain employs TRBV7-9 and TRBJ1-4; 7 nucleotides match TRBD1. Per the germline V gene, CDR1 is SEHNR and CDR2 is FQNEAQ (reference sequence). With 2 bases clipped from V and 0 bases from J, the junction kept 9 bases outside the gene matches. The CDR3 totals 18 residues. CDR3 protein: CASSLTTGFWTTNEKLFF. DNA for the CDR3: TGTGCCAGCAGCTTAACGACAGGGTTCTGGACAACTAATGAAAAACTGTTTTTT.

This clonotype was picked up a small number of times. This chain joins TRBV7-6 and TRBJ1-2, with D possibly being TRBD1 (5 bases). V was clipped by 5 bases and J by 2 bases, with 12 bases between them. The CDR3 extends over 14 amino acids. Germline V lookup: CDR1 SGHVS, CDR2 FNYEAQ. The CDR3 is CASSLMGPNYGYTF. DNA for the CDR3: TGTGCCAGCAGCCTAATGGGACCCAACTATGGCTACACCTTC.

This clonotype occurred a few times. The chain carries TRBV7-8 and TRBJ2-1; the match to TRBD2 covers 8 bases. CDR1 is SGHVS, CDR2 FQNEAQ, per germline. CDR3 length: 14 amino acids. V trimming: 1 base; J trimming: 10 bases; junction bases outside the gene matches: 6. For the CDR3, the DNA is TGTGCCAGCAGCTTAGACGGGAGGGCCGTGGAGCAGTTCTTC. It encodes CASSLDGRAVEQFF. Full variable domain (rest looked up from reference TRBV7-8 and TRBJ2-1): GAGVSQSPRYKVAKRGQDVALRCDPISGHVSLFWYQQALGQGPEFLTYFQNEAQLDKSGLPSDRFFAERPEGSVSTLKIQRTQQEDSAVYLCASSLDGRAVEQFFGPGTRLTVL.

This chain connects TRBV6-5 to TRBJ1-5, with TRBD1 as a possible D gene (5 bases). There are 12 residues in the CDR3. The germline CDR1 and CDR2 sequences are MNHEY and SVGAGI. The V gene lost 8 bases and the J gene lost 7 bases, with 12 bases spanning the gap. The CDR3 DNA is TGTGCCAGCCGCTCCGGGACCCAGCCCCAGCATTTT. This sequence encodes CASRSGTQPQHF.

V gene TRBV12-3 or TRBV12-4 combines with J gene TRBJ1-2; D call uncertain. The length of the CDR3 is 16 residues. The V end was cut by 7 bases, the J end by 6 bases, with 24 bases between. The CDR3 here is CASTLAPGPISDGYTF. CDR3 nucleotide sequence: TGTGCCAGCACCTTAGCCCCCGGTCCCATCTCGGATGGCTACACCTTC.

The CDR3: CASSLIDSPDTQYF. DNA of the CDR3: TGTGCCAGCAGCCTAATCGACAGTCCAGATACGCAGTATTTT. The chain employs TRBV5-3 and TRBJ2-3; D possibly corresponds to TRBD1 (5 bases). TRBV5-3 is placed among ORFs of uncertain function. The V end was cut by 8 bases, the J end by 4 bases, with 17 bases between. This CDR3 contains 14 residues.

This clonotype has only a few counts. The chain couples TRBV10-3 to TRBJ1-5, with TRBD1 matching 11 bases. Per the germline V gene, CDR1 is ENHRY and CDR2 is SYGVKD. The CDR3 covers 18 residues. With V trimmed by 3 bases and J by 9 bases, 16 bases remained unmatched. CDR3 loop: CAISDPGQGDAWWLPQHF. CDR3 bases: TGTGCCATCAGTGACCCGGGACAGGGGGACGCATGGTGGCTGCCCCAGCATTTT.

A note on this clonotype: The germline gene is not matched at one end of the junction; a read error may be the cause. This sequence joins TRBV7-8 and TRBJ2-1, with 8 bases fitting TRBD1. Germline V CDR1 and CDR2: SGHVS, FQNEAQ. CDR3 length: 17 residues. The CDR3 sequence is CDSSSRPGQGLYNEQFF. The CDR3 DNA sequence: TGTGACAGCAGCTCGCGACCCGGACAGGGCCTCTACAATGAGCAGTTCTTC. The complete variable domain, with remaining parts taken from reference TRBV7-8 and TRBJ2-1, reads GAGVSQSPRYKVAKRGQDVALRCDPISGHVSLFWYQQALGQGPEFLTYFQNEAQLDKSGLPSDRFFAERPEGSVSTLKIQRTQQEDSAVYLCDSSSRPGQGLYNEQFFGPGTRLTVL.

This clonotype was seen a few times. V is TRBV10-3 and J is TRBJ2-1; perhaps TRBD2 as D (6 bases). Germline CDR1 ENHRY, CDR2 SYGVKD. CDR3 length equals 13 residues. V was clipped by 11 bases and J by 4 bases, with 15 bases between them. CDR3 coding DNA: TGTGCCTCGGGCCCGGGACTGTACAATGAGCAGTTCTTC. Residues: CASGPGLYNEQFF.

The rearrangement uses TRBV12-5 and TRBJ2-1; possibly TRBD2 for D (7 bases). Trimming pared 7 bases from V and 12 bases from J, leaving 25 bases between. Germline-derived CDR1 and CDR2 are LGHNT and FRNRAP. This CDR3 has 15 residues. The CDR3 DNA reads TGTGCTAGTGTTCCCCCGAGAGGGGGGGATACGAGGCAGTTCTTC. It translates to CASVPPRGGDTRQFF.

The J gene is TRBJ2-2, the V gene TRBV19; D tentatively fits TRBD1 or TRBD2 (5 bases each). Trimming took off 6 bases at V and 2 bases at J, with 10 bases between the two ends. The CDR3 loop spans 14 amino acids. Germline CDR1 and CDR2: LNHDA and SQIVND (reference sequence). The CDR3 DNA reads as TGTGCCAGTAGGGTTGGGGGAAACACCGGGGAGCTGTTTTTT. The encoded protein is CASRVGGNTGELFF.